This is a list of T cell receptor beta chains from one sample in a study of blood T cells in healthy people across ages. TCRdb reanalysed the 5' RACE reads using MiXCR and keeps one entry per CDR3 protein. The profile shows roughly 1.7 million distinct CDR3 sequences, roughly 30% of them singletons. Sequencing input: blood. Source of these receptors: a woman younger than 45 in good health. Each CDR3 is given with its conserved first and last residue. The D gene is left open where the match is weak. Clone size is given for some rows only: seen once, a few or many times, or a class if the clone is expanded.

clone size: .; V gene: TRBV6-1; CDR3 length: 17; D gene: TRBD1; J gene: TRBJ1-5; CDR3 DNA: TGTGCCAGCGACGACCTACGACAGGGCAAGACATCTCAGCCCCAGCATTTT; CDR3 protein: CASDDLRQGKTSQPQHF
clone size: .; V gene: TRBV4-1; CDR3 length: 15; D gene: TRBD1; J gene: TRBJ1-6; CDR3 DNA: TGCGCCAGCAGCCAAGTCTACAGGGGTGATTCACCCCTCCACTTT; CDR3 protein: CASSQVYRGDSPLHF
clone size: .; V gene: TRBV29-1; CDR3 length: 16; D gene: .; J gene: TRBJ2-5; CDR3 DNA: TGCAGCGTTGAAGGTCCAGGGAAGGCTACACTAGAGACCCAGTACTTC; CDR3 protein: CSVEGPGKATLETQYF
clone size: many; V gene: TRBV29-1; CDR3 length: 13; D gene: TRBD1; J gene: TRBJ2-7; CDR3 DNA: TGCAGCGTTGGGACAGGGGGCACCTACGAGCAGTACTTC; CDR3 protein: CSVGTGGTYEQYF
clone size: .; V gene: TRBV20-1; CDR3 length: 14; D gene: TRBD2; J gene: TRBJ2-1; CDR3 DNA: TGCAGTGCTGGAGAAGTAGCGGGGGCCCACGAGCAGTTCTTC; CDR3 protein: CSAGEVAGAHEQFF
clone size: .; V gene: TRBV13; CDR3 length: 20; D gene: TRBD2; J gene: TRBJ2-7; CDR3 DNA: TGTGCCAGCAGCTTAGGGCTAGCGGAATTTCAACCTCCCTCCTACAATGAGCAGTACTTC; CDR3 protein: CASSLGLAEFQPPSYNEQYF
clone size: .; V gene: TRBV29-1; CDR3 length: 13; D gene: .; J gene: TRBJ2-3; CDR3 DNA: TGCAGCGTTGTCGTCCCCTTCACAGATACGCAGTATTTT; CDR3 protein: CSVVVPFTDTQYF
clone size: .; V gene: TRBV11-2; CDR3 length: 13; D gene: .; J gene: TRBJ2-4; CDR3 DNA: TGTGCCAGCAGCTCCAGGAGGGGGCAGGTGCAGTACTTC; CDR3 protein: CASSSRRGQVQYF
clone size: few; V gene: TRBV3-1; CDR3 length: 18; D gene: .; J gene: TRBJ2-3; CDR3 DNA: TGTGCCAGCAGCCAAGTCCCCGGAGGGGGTGGGGGCACAGATACGCAGTATTTT; CDR3 protein: CASSQVPGGGGGTDTQYF
clone size: few; V gene: TRBV29-1; CDR3 length: 12; D gene: TRBD1; J gene: TRBJ2-7; CDR3 DNA: TGCAGCGTTGATTTGACAGGGTACGAGCAGTACTTC; CDR3 protein: CSVDLTGYEQYF
clone size: .; V gene: TRBV7-9; CDR3 length: 16; D gene: TRBD2; J gene: TRBJ2-1; CDR3 DNA: TGTGCCAGCAGCTTAGCAACGTCGGCGGGGGACTATGAGCAGTTCTTC; CDR3 protein: CASSLATSAGDYEQFF
clone size: .; V gene: TRBV29-1; CDR3 length: 13; D gene: .; J gene: TRBJ1-4; CDR3 DNA: TGCAGCGCCCTCGAAGGTGGGGCCGAAAAACTGTTTTTT; CDR3 protein: CSALEGGAEKLFF
clone size: few; V gene: TRBV12-3/TRBV12-4; CDR3 length: 15; D gene: TRBD1; J gene: TRBJ2-1; CDR3 DNA: TGTGCCAGCAGGGGCGGGACAGGGGGCGGAACTGAGCAGTTCTTC; CDR3 protein: CASRGGTGGGTEQFF
clone size: many; V gene: TRBV4-1; CDR3 length: 15; D gene: .; J gene: TRBJ2-5; CDR3 DNA: TGCGCCAGCAGCCAAGATGGAACTAATTCGGAGACCCAGTACTTC; CDR3 protein: CASSQDGTNSETQYF
clone size: .; V gene: TRBV20-1; CDR3 length: 15; D gene: TRBD2; J gene: TRBJ2-1; CDR3 DNA: TGCAGTGCTAGAGGACTAGCGGGAGGGCCCAATGAGCAGTTCTTC; CDR3 protein: CSARGLAGGPNEQFF
clone size: .; V gene: TRBV5-1; CDR3 length: 18; D gene: .; J gene: TRBJ2-7; CDR3 DNA: TGCGCCAGCAGCGCGATCCCCGGGGGCCGGGCATCCTCCTACGAGCAGTACTTC; CDR3 protein: CASSAIPGGRASSYEQYF
clone size: few; V gene: TRBV10-3; CDR3 length: 13; D gene: .; J gene: TRBJ1-5; CDR3 DNA: TGTGCCATCAGTGAGGGTGGGTATCAGCCCCAGCATTTT; CDR3 protein: CAISEGGYQPQHF
clone size: few; V gene: TRBV2; CDR3 length: 13; D gene: .; J gene: TRBJ2-7; CDR3 DNA: TGTGCCAGCAGTTCGGCGGGGCTCTACGAGCAGTACTTC; CDR3 protein: CASSSAGLYEQYF
clone size: few; V gene: TRBV3-1; CDR3 length: 15; D gene: TRBD1; J gene: TRBJ2-7; CDR3 DNA: TGTGCCAGCAGCCAAGACTACAGGGGCTCCTACGAGCAGTACTTC; CDR3 protein: CASSQDYRGSYEQYF
clone size: many; V gene: TRBV29-1; CDR3 length: 17; D gene: .; J gene: TRBJ2-3; CDR3 DNA: TGCAGCGTTGAAGATCCTTTCGTCGGCGGGAGCACAGATACGCAGTATTTT; CDR3 protein: CSVEDPFVGGSTDTQYF
clone size: .; V gene: TRBV24-1; CDR3 length: 13; D gene: .; J gene: TRBJ2-3; CDR3 DNA: TGTGCCACCAGTGAAGTATCCCCGCTTACGCAGTATTTT; CDR3 protein: CATSEVSPLTQYF
clone size: .; V gene: TRBV11-2; CDR3 length: 16; D gene: TRBD1; J gene: TRBJ1-1; CDR3 DNA: TGTGCCAGCAGCCTCCTGGGGACAGGGGGCCTTCTTGAAGCTTTCTTT; CDR3 protein: CASSLLGTGGLLEAFF
clone size: .; V gene: TRBV12-3/TRBV12-4; CDR3 length: 14; D gene: .; J gene: TRBJ1-4; CDR3 DNA: TGTGCCAGCAGTTTATGGGATAGGGATGAAAAACTGTTTTTT; CDR3 protein: CASSLWDRDEKLFF
clone size: few; V gene: TRBV7-8; CDR3 length: 15; D gene: TRBD1; J gene: TRBJ2-7; CDR3 DNA: TGTGCCAGCAGCGGCCTGACAGGGGGCTGCAACGAGCAGTACTTC; CDR3 protein: CASSGLTGGCNEQYF
clone size: .; V gene: TRBV4-2; CDR3 length: 16; D gene: .; J gene: TRBJ2-3; CDR3 DNA: TGTGCCAGCAGCCAAGAAGGTTTTTCGTCCGGAGATACGCAGTATTTT; CDR3 protein: CASSQEGFSSGDTQYF
clone size: .; V gene: TRBV9; CDR3 length: 12; D gene: .; J gene: TRBJ1-1; CDR3 DNA: TGTGCCAGCAGCCCCTACCAGTCTGAAGCTTTCTTT; CDR3 protein: CASSPYQSEAFF
clone size: .; V gene: TRBV4-1; CDR3 length: 12; D gene: .; J gene: TRBJ2-7; CDR3 DNA: TGCGCCAGCTGTGTACAGTGCTACGAGCAGTACTTC; CDR3 protein: CASCVQCYEQYF
clone size: many; V gene: TRBV6-2/TRBV6-3; CDR3 length: 12; D gene: .; J gene: TRBJ2-7; CDR3 DNA: TGTGCCAGCAGTCCCCTCACCTACGAGCAGTACTTC; CDR3 protein: CASSPLTYEQYF
clone size: .; V gene: TRBV25-1; CDR3 length: 16; D gene: TRBD1; J gene: TRBJ1-5; CDR3 DNA: TGTGCCAGCAGCCAAACAGGGGTGGGTAGCAATCAGCCCCAGCATTTT; CDR3 protein: CASSQTGVGSNQPQHF
clone size: once; V gene: TRBV7-9; CDR3 length: 15; D gene: .; J gene: TRBJ2-7; CDR3 DNA: TGTGCCAGCAGCCCTCTCGGACAGGACTACTACGAGCAGTACTTC; CDR3 protein: CASSPLGQDYYEQYF
clone size: .; V gene: TRBV9; CDR3 length: 15; D gene: .; J gene: TRBJ2-7; CDR3 DNA: TGTGCCAGCAGCGTAGAGGGTCACTGGTCCTACGAGCAGTACTTC; CDR3 protein: CASSVEGHWSYEQYF
clone size: few; V gene: TRBV4-2; CDR3 length: 14; D gene: .; J gene: TRBJ2-5; CDR3 DNA: TGTGCCAGCAGCCAAGATAGAAACGGGGAGACCCAGTACTTC; CDR3 protein: CASSQDRNGETQYF
clone size: .; V gene: TRBV28; CDR3 length: 16; D gene: TRBD1; J gene: TRBJ2-5; CDR3 DNA: TGTGCCAGCAGCCCCTCCGGGACAGCCCAGCAAGAGACCCAGTACTTC; CDR3 protein: CASSPSGTAQQETQYF
clone size: .; V gene: TRBV4-1; CDR3 length: 15; D gene: TRBD2; J gene: TRBJ2-7; CDR3 DNA: TGCGCCAGCAGCCAAGATGGGGGGGGGTCCTACGAGCAGTACTTC; CDR3 protein: CASSQDGGGSYEQYF
clone size: .; V gene: TRBV28; CDR3 length: 15; D gene: .; J gene: TRBJ2-1; CDR3 DNA: TGTGCCAGCAGTCCGAGGGAGATCGCCGACAATGAGCAGTTCTTC; CDR3 protein: CASSPREIADNEQFF
clone size: few; V gene: TRBV9; CDR3 length: 20; D gene: .; J gene: TRBJ2-3; CDR3 DNA: TGTGCCAGCAGCGTAGGAGGTAGGGCGGGCCAATCGAGACGCACAGATACGCAGTATTTT; CDR3 protein: CASSVGGRAGQSRRTDTQYF
clone size: few; V gene: TRBV28; CDR3 length: 14; D gene: .; J gene: TRBJ2-3; CDR3 DNA: TGTGCCAGCAGGCACTACGTGGGGAAAGATACGCAGTATTTT; CDR3 protein: CASRHYVGKDTQYF
clone size: once; V gene: TRBV20-1; CDR3 length: 11; D gene: .; J gene: TRBJ1-5; CDR3 DNA: TGCAGTGCTAGTGGCCATCAGCCCCAGCATTTT; CDR3 protein: CSASGHQPQHF
clone size: .; V gene: TRBV25-1; CDR3 length: 13; D gene: TRBD1; J gene: TRBJ1-1; CDR3 DNA: TGTGCCATTACGGAGGGGGCGAACACTGAAGCTTTCTTT; CDR3 protein: CAITEGANTEAFF
clone size: .; V gene: TRBV20-1; CDR3 length: 13; D gene: .; J gene: TRBJ2-1; CDR3 DNA: TGCAGTGCTAGAGATCCTAGTCACAATGAGCAGTTCTTC; CDR3 protein: CSARDPSHNEQFF
clone size: few; V gene: TRBV28; CDR3 length: 14; D gene: TRBD1; J gene: TRBJ2-7; CDR3 DNA: TGTGCCAGCAGTCCCCAAACAGGGGCCCACGAGCAGTACTTC; CDR3 protein: CASSPQTGAHEQYF
clone size: .; V gene: TRBV7-9; CDR3 length: 15; D gene: .; J gene: TRBJ1-1; CDR3 DNA: TGTGCCAGCAGCTTAGATCTGGGGGCAAACACTGAAGCTTTCTTT; CDR3 protein: CASSLDLGANTEAFF
clone size: few; V gene: TRBV7-2; CDR3 length: 15; D gene: .; J gene: TRBJ2-7; CDR3 DNA: TGTGCCAGCAGCCCCGATGGGGGGGGGGCTTACGAGCAGTACTTC; CDR3 protein: CASSPDGGGAYEQYF